Following are 5 T cell receptor beta chains from one sample sequenced in a study of cytomegalovirus exposure and HLA in healthy donors. With 60 Vbeta and 13 Jbeta primers, the PCR was carried out. Only in-frame clones appear in the TCRdb table, and some are missing; sequencing was by immunoSEQ multiplex PCR. The sample lists about 150,000 clones, 82% occurring once. Sequencing was done on a sample of PBMCs. Receptors originate from a woman between 50 and 59 years old in good health and CMV-seropositive.

This chain joins TRBV9 and TRBJ1-2; possible D gene TRBD1, 5 bases. This CDR3 spans 12 amino acids. Germline loops: CDR1 SGDLS, CDR2 YYNGEE. V was clipped by 3 bases and J by 3 bases, with 6 bases between them. The CDR3 sequence: CASSGRDYGYTF. The CDR3 nucleotides are TGTGCCAGCAGCGGCAGGGACTATGGCTACACCTTC.

This chain links TRBV29-1 with TRBJ2-1; tentatively, D is TRBD1 (5 bases). CDR1 and CDR2 (germline): SQVTM, ANQGSEA. V gave up 1 base and J gave up 3 bases, with 16 bases separating them. This CDR3 contains 16 residues. CDR3 DNA sequence: TGCAGCGTTGAAGGCGCGGAACAAGGGGTCTACAATGAGCAGTTCTTC. Translation gives CSVEGAEQGVYNEQFF.

This clone has a handful of counts. The CDR3 is CAWSEGQVHNEQFF. CDR3 sequence (DNA): TGTGCCTGGAGTGAGGGACAGGTTCACAATGAGCAGTTCTTC. The rearrangement uses TRBV30 and TRBJ2-1, with 8 bases that match TRBD1. CDR3 size: 14 residues. Germline values: CDR1 GTSNPN, CDR2 SVGIG (reference sequence). V was pared by 1 base and J by 5 bases, with 4 bases of the junction left unmatched.

A remark on this clone: This specimen includes other DNA sequences encoding the same CDR3. The V gene is TRBV5-1, the J gene TRBJ1-1, with a tentative D call TRBD1 (6 bases). The CDR3 extends over 15 amino acids. Trimming stripped 0 bases from V and 1 base from J, with 10 bases between. CDR1 is SGHRS and CDR2 is YFSETQ in the germline V gene. CDR3 DNA sequence: TGCGCCAGCAGCTTGGCGGGGACACCGAACACTGAAGCTTTCTTT. Encoded protein: CASSLAGTPNTEAFF.

The chain carries TRBV11-2 and TRBJ2-5; the match to TRBD1 covers 8 bases. The V segment lost 3 bases and the J segment 5 bases; nucleotides outside the gene matches: 5. CDR3 size: 14 residues. Per the germline V gene, CDR1 is SGHAT and CDR2 is FQNNGV. The chain's CDR3 is CASSFLGQGETQYF. The DNA of the CDR3 is TGTGCCAGCAGCTTCCTCGGACAGGGCGAGACCCAGTACTTC.